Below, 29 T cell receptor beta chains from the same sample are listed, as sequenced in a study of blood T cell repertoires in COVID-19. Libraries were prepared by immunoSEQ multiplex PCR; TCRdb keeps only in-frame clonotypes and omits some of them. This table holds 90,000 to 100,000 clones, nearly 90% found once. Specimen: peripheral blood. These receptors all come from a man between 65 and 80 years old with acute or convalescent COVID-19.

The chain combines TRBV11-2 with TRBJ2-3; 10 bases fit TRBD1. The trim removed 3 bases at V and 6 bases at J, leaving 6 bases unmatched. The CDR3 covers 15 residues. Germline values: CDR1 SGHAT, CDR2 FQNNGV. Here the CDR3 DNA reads TGTGCCAGCAGCTTCTCCGGGACAGGGGTGGATACGCAGTATTTT. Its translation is CASSFSGTGVDTQYF.

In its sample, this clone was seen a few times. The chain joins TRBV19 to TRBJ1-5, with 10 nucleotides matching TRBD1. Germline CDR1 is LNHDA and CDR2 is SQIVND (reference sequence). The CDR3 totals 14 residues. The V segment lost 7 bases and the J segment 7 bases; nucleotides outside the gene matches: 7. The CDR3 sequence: CASKLGTGVQPQHF. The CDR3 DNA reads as TGTGCCAGTAAATTAGGGACAGGGGTCCAGCCCCAGCATTTT.

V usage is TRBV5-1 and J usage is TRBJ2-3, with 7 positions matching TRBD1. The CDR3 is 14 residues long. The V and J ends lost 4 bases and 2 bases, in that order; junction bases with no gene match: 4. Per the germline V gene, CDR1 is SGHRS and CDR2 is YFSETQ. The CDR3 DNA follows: TGCGCCAGCAGCCCCGGGACAGCCACAGATACGCAGTATTTT. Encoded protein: CASSPGTATDTQYF.

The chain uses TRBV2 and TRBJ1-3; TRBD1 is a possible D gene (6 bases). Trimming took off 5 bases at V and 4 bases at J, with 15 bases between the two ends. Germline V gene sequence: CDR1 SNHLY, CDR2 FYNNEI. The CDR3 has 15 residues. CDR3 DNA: TGTGCCAGCAGTCTCTCAGGGGCGAGCGGAAACACCATATATTTT. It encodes CASSLSGASGNTIYF. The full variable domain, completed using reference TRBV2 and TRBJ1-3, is EPEVTQTPSHQVTQMGQEVILRCVPISNHLYFYWYRQILGQKVEFLVSFYNNEISEKSEIFDDQFSVERPDGSNFTLKIRSTKLEDSAMYFCASSLSGASGNTIYFGEGSWLTVV.

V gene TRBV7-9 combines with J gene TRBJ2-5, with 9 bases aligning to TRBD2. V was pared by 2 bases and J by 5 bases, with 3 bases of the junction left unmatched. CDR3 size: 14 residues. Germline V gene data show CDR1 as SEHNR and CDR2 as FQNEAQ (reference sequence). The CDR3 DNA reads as TGTGCCAGCAGCTTACGTACTAGCGGGGAGACCCAGTACTTC. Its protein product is CASSLRTSGETQYF.

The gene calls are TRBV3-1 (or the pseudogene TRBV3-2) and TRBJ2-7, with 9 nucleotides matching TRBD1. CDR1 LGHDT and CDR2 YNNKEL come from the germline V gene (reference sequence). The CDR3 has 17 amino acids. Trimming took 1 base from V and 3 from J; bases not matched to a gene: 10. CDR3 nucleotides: TGTGCCAGCAGCCAAGGGGCATGGGACAGGGACTACTACGAGCAGTACTTC. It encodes CASSQGAWDRDYYEQYF.

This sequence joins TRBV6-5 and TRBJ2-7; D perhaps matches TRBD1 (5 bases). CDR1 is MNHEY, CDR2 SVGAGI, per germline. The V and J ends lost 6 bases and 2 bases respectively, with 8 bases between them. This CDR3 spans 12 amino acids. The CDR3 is CASRDKAYEQYF. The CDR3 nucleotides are TGTGCCAGCAGGGACAAAGCCTACGAGCAGTACTTC.

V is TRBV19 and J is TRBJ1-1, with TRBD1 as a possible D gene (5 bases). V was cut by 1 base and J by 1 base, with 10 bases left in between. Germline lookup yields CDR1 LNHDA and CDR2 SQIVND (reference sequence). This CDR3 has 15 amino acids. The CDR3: CASSIADSANTEAFF. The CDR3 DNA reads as TGTGCCAGTAGTATAGCAGACAGCGCGAACACTGAAGCTTTCTTT.

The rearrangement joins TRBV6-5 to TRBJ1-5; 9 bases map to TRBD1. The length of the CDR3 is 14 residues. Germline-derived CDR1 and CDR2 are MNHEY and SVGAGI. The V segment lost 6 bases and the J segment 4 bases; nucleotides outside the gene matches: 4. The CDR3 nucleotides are TGTGCCAGCAGGCCAGGACAGGGGAATCAGCCCCAGCATTTT. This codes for CASRPGQGNQPQHF.

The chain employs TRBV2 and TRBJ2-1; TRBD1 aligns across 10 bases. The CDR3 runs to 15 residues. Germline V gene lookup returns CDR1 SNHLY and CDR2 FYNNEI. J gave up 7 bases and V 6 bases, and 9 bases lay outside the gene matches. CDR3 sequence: CASSPPGQGGNEQFF. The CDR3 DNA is TGTGCCAGCAGCCCCCCAGGACAGGGGGGGAATGAGCAGTTCTTC.

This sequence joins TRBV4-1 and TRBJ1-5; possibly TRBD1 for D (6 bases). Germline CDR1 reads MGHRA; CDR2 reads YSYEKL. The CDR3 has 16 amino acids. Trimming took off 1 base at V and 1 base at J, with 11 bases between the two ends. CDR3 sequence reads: CASSQVAGQSNQPQHF. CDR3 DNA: TGCGCCAGCAGCCAAGTAGCCGGACAGAGCAATCAGCCCCAGCATTTT.

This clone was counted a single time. The CDR3 DNA reads TGTGCCAGCAGTATCAAGGGGCAAGGCCACGAGCAGTACTTC. Encoded protein: CASSIKGQGHEQYF. This rearrangement joins TRBV7-3 to TRBJ2-7, with D perhaps TRBD1 (5 bases). CDR3 length: 14 residues. V shed 6 bases and J shed 5 bases, with 17 bases lying between them. The germline V gene encodes CDR1 SGHTA and CDR2 FQGTGA.

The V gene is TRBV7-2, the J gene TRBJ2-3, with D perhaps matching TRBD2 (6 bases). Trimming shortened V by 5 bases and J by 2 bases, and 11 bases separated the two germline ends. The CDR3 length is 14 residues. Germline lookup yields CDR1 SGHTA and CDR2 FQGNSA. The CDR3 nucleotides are TGTGCCAGCAGCCCTGGGACTGTCACAGATACGCAGTATTTT. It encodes CASSPGTVTDTQYF.

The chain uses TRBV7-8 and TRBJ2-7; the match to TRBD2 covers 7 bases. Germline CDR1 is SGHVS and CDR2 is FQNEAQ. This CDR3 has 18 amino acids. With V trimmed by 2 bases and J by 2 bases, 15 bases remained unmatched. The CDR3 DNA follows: TGTGCCAGCAGCTTATCGGTTCTAAGGGCTAGCGGCCCCTACGAGCAGTACTTC. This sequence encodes CASSLSVLRASGPYEQYF.

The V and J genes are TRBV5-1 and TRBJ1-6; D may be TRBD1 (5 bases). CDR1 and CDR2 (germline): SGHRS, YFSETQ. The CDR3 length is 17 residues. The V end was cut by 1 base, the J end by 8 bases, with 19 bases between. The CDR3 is CASSLRTSSGTDSPLHF. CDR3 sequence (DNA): TGCGCCAGCAGCTTGCGGACATCCTCCGGCACCGATTCACCCCTCCACTTT.

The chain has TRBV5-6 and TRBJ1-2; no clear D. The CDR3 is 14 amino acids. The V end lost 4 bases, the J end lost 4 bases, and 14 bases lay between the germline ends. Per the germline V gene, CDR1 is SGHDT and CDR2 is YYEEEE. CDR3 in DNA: TGTGCCAGCAGCATCGGGAGGGTTGGCTATGGCTACACCTTC. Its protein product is CASSIGRVGYGYTF.

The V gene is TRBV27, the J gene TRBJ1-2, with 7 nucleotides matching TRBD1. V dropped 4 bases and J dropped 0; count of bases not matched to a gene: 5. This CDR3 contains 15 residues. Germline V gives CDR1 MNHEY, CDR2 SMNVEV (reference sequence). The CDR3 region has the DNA TGTGCCAGCAGTTCCCGGACAGGAGCTAACTATGGCTACACCTTC. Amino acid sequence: CASSSRTGANYGYTF.

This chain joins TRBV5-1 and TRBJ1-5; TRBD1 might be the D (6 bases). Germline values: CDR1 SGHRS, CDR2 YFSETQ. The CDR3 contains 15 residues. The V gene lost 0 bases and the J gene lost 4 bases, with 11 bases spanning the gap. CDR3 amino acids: CASSLGAGDNQPQHF. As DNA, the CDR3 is TGCGCCAGCAGCTTGGGGGCAGGGGATAATCAGCCCCAGCATTTT.

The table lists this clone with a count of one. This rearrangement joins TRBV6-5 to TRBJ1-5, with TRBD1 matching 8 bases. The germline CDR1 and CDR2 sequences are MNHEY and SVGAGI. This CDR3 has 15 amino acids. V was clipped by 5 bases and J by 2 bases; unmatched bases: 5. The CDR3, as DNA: TGTGCCAGCAGTCTGGACAGGGCCCGCAATCAGCCCCAGCATTTT. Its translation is CASSLDRARNQPQHF.

The CDR3 region has the DNA TGTGCCAGCAGCTCAGACAGTTCCCCTGGGGCCAACGTCCTGACTTTC. Protein sequence: CASSSDSSPGANVLTF. The rearrangement links TRBV7-2 to TRBJ2-6; D might be TRBD1 (5 bases). Deletions cut 4 bases from V and 2 bases from J, with 12 bases between. Germline CDR1 is SGHTA and CDR2 is FQGNSA. This CDR3 spans 16 amino acids.

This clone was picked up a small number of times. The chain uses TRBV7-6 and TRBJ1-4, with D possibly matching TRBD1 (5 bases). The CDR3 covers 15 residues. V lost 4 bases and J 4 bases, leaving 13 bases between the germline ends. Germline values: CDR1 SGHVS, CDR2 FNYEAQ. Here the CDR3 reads CASSSTGGDNEKLFF. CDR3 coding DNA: TGTGCCAGCAGCTCCACAGGCGGAGATAATGAAAAACTGTTTTTT.

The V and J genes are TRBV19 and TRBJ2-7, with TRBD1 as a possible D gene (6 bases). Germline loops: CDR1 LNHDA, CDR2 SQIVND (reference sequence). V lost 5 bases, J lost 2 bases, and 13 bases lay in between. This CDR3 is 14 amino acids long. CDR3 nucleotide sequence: TGTGCCAGTAGTGCCCCGGGACAAACCTACGAGCAGTACTTC. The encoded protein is CASSAPGQTYEQYF.

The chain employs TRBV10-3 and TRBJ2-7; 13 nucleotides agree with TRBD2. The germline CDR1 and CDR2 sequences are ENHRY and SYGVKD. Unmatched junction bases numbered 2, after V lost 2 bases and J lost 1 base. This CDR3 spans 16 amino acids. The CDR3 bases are TGTGCCATCAGTGAGCCGGGACTAGCGGGATCCTACGAGCAGTACTTC. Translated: CAISEPGLAGSYEQYF.

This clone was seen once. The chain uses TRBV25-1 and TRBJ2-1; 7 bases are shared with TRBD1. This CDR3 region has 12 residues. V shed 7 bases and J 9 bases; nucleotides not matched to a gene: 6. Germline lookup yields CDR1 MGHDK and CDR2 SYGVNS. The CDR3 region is CASTGTAGEQFF. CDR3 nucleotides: TGTGCCAGCACCGGGACAGCCGGTGAGCAGTTCTTC.

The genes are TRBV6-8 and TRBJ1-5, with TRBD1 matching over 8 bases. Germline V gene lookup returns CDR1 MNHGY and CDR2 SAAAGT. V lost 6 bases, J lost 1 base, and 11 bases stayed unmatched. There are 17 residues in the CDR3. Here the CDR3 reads CASRKGQEHSSNQPQHF. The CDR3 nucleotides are TGTGCCAGCAGGAAGGGACAGGAACACTCGAGCAATCAGCCCCAGCATTTT.

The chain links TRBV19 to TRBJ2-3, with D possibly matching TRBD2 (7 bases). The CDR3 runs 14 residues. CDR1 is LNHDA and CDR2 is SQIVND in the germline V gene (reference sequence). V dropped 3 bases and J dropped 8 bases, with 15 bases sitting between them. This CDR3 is CASSISGAGATQYF. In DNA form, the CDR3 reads TGTGCCAGTAGTATTTCGGGGGCGGGGGCTACGCAGTATTTT.

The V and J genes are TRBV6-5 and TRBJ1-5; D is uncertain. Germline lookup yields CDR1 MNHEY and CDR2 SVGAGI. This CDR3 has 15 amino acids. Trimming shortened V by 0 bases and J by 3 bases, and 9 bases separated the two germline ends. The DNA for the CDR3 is TGTGCCAGCAGTTACTCGAAACAACCCAATCAGCCCCAGCATTTT. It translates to CASSYSKQPNQPQHF.

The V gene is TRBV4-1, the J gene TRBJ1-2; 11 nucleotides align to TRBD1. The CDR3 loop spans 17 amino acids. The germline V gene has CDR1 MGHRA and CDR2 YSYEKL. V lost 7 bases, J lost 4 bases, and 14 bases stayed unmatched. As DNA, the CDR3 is TGCGCCAGCACCTTAATACCAAGCGGGACAGGGGGCTATGGCTACACCTTC. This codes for CASTLIPSGTGGYGYTF.

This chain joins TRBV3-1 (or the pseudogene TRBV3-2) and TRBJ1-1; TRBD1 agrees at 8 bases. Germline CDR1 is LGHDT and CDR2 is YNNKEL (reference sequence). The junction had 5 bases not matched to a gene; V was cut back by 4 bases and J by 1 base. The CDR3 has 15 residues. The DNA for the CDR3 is TGTGCCAGCAGCCGAAATACAGGGGGGAACACTGAAGCTTTCTTT. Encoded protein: CASSRNTGGNTEAFF.